The text below deals with one T cell receptor beta chain. This entry is derived from a study of blood T cells in healthy people across ages. The V end lost 7 bases, the J end lost 4 bases, and 11 bases lay between the germline ends. CDR1 is SGDLS and CDR2 is YYNGEE in the germline V gene. The CDR3 has 13 residues. Together with a sample-barcoded 5' primer, a J-beta primer mix was included in a second PCR lasting about 6 to 12 cycles. TCRdb re-analysed the 5' RACE reads in MiXCR, keeping a single row per CDR3 protein. The profile shows 540,000 or so distinct CDR3 sequences, 20% to 30% of them singletons. Total RNA, at least 6 micrograms per sample, was extracted from PBMCs. The same sample was also used in a study of T cells of mothers and their children. Per that study: Once extracted, all RNA went into cDNA synthesis at around 1.6 ug per 15 ul.

The material sequenced was blood. This TCR was sampled from a boy between 10 and 17 years old in good health. The chain is built from TRBV9 and TRBJ2-2; D perhaps matches TRBD2 (6 bases). This CDR3 reads CASRELRTGELFF. The CDR3 DNA reads TGTGCCAGCCGGGAGTTGCGCACCGGGGAGCTGTTTTTT.